The present TCR beta chain was sequenced within a study of blood T cells in healthy people across ages. This clonotype turned up a few times. Its target is not known. An end of the junction differs from the germline gene, which may be a read error. Points from the study as a whole: Calculation of diversity from one million T cells yielded estimates considered to be underestimates. The long-lived group displayed more naive CD4+ cells, plus higher diversity, than the aged donors did. The fall in TCR beta diversity per million T cells was roughly linear with age.

Sample-barcoded 5' priming and a J-beta primer mix drove a second PCR of about 7 to 12 cycles. Every molecule of cDNA carried a tag from a template-switch adaptor with 12 random nucleotides. TCRdb reprocessed the 5' RACE reads via MiXCR and lists one record per CDR3 protein. Of 700,000 to 850,000 distinct CDR3 sequences listed, about 36% were seen once; the top ten hold 13%. Germline CDR1 is MNHNY and CDR2 is SVGAGI (reference sequence). CDR3 length: 15 residues. The sequencing sample was made of blood. This clonotype originated in a man between 18 and 29 years old in good health. This chain joins TRBV6-6 and TRBJ1-2; 7 nucleotides agree with TRBD1. CDR3 protein: CASSLGDSSNYGYTF. The DNA of the CDR3 is TGTGCTAGCAGTCTCGGGGACAGCTCCAACTATGGCTACACCTTC.